The 22 T cell receptor beta chains below were found in one sample sequenced in a study of T cell changes during pregnancy in multiple sclerosis. The protocol was immunoSEQ multiplex PCR, while the TCRdb copy is restricted to in-frame clones and leaves out a portion. The profile shows around 100,000 clones, roughly 93% of them singletons. The sample consisted of peripheral blood, taken after pregnancy. Receptor source: a female donor with multiple sclerosis, enrolled in a pregnancy study.

The chain links TRBV5-5 to TRBJ2-1, with 9 nucleotides matching TRBD2. CDR3 length: 15 residues. Unmatched junction bases numbered 7, after V lost 3 bases and J lost 6 bases. Looked up from germline, CDR1 is SGHKS and CDR2 is YYEKEE (reference sequence). The CDR3 loop is CASSWGSGGPNEQFF. The CDR3 bases are TGTGCCAGCAGCTGGGGAAGCGGGGGGCCCAATGAGCAGTTCTTC.

This clone has only one observation. Other DNA sequences in the sample encode the same CDR3. The chain employs TRBV5-1 and TRBJ1-5; TRBD1 aligns across 11 bases. The CDR3 totals 15 residues. V trimming: 2 bases; J trimming: 6 bases; junction bases outside the gene matches: 4. The V gene's germline CDR1 is SGHRS and CDR2 YFSETQ. CDR3: CASSLGQGAGQPQHF. CDR3 DNA sequence: TGCGCCAGCAGCTTAGGACAGGGGGCGGGTCAGCCCCAGCATTTT.

This chain uses TRBV18 with TRBJ1-1, with TRBD1 matching over 7 bases. This CDR3 spans 16 amino acids. Germline CDR1 and CDR2: KGHSH and LQKENI. With 2 bases clipped from V and 2 bases from J, the junction kept 8 bases outside the gene matches. The CDR3 loop is CASSPTTGDINTEAFF. For the CDR3, the DNA is TGTGCCAGCTCACCAACTACAGGGGACATAAACACTGAAGCTTTCTTT.

The chain joins TRBV19 to TRBJ1-5; 8 nucleotides agree with TRBD1. Germline V gives CDR1 LNHDA, CDR2 SQIVND (reference sequence). J lost 11 bases, V lost 5 bases, and 8 bases had no gene match. This CDR3 contains 13 residues. The chain's CDR3 is CASSARQGRAQHF. The CDR3 coding sequence is TGTGCCAGTAGTGCCCGACAGGGGCGGGCCCAGCATTTT. Supplemented by reference TRBV19 and TRBJ1-5, the full variable domain reads DGGITQSPKYLFRKEGQNVTLSCEQNLNHDAMYWYRQDPGQGLRLIYYSQIVNDFQKGDIAEGYSVSREKKESFPLTVTSAQKNPTAFYLCASSARQGRAQHFGDGTRLSIL.

The chain combines TRBV5-1 with TRBJ2-1; 7 nucleotides agree with TRBD1. CDR3 length equals 14 residues. CDR1 is SGHRS, CDR2 YFSETQ, per germline. Unmatched junction bases numbered 5, after V lost 2 bases and J lost 6 bases. The CDR3 loop is CASSLGQEFNEQFF. CDR3 sequence (DNA): TGCGCCAGCAGCTTAGGACAGGAGTTCAATGAGCAGTTCTTC.

The chain recombines TRBV10-3 with TRBJ1-2; D not certain. The CDR3 covers 13 residues. Per the germline V gene, CDR1 is ENHRY and CDR2 is SYGVKD. V was clipped by 5 bases and J by 6 bases, with 13 bases between them. CDR3 DNA sequence: TGTGCCATCAGTTATGACAAGAGAGATGGCTACACCTTC. Amino acid sequence: CAISYDKRDGYTF.

The rearrangement links TRBV7-8 to TRBJ2-1; the match to TRBD2 covers 9 bases. Germline assignment: CDR1 SGHVS and CDR2 FQNEAQ. Germline trimming cut 4 bases from V and 4 bases from J; bases unmatched to any gene: 5. There are 15 residues in the CDR3. The CDR3 nucleotides read TGTGCCAGCAGCTCCTTTCTAGCGGGATACAATGAGCAGTTCTTC. Amino acid sequence: CASSSFLAGYNEQFF.

The chain is built from TRBV19 and TRBJ2-2, with D possibly TRBD2 on 5 matching bases. Between the trimmed V and J ends, which lost 6 bases and 2 bases, there was a span of 10 bases. Germline V gene sequence: CDR1 LNHDA, CDR2 SQIVND (reference sequence). The CDR3 runs to 14 residues. The CDR3 sequence is CASRLAKNTGELFF. DNA of the CDR3: TGTGCCAGTAGGTTAGCGAAAAACACCGGGGAGCTGTTTTTT.

The chain employs TRBV2 and TRBJ1-3; weak D call: TRBD1 (5 bases). The CDR3 contains 16 residues. Trimming removed 2 bases at V and 0 bases at J, with 11 bases between. Germline V CDR1 and CDR2: SNHLY, FYNNEI. The CDR3 DNA follows: TGTGCCAGCAGTGAAAGGGGCCGGATCTCTGGAAACACCATATATTTT. This codes for CASSERGRISGNTIYF. Complete variable domain (other parts from reference TRBV2 and TRBJ1-3): EPEVTQTPSHQVTQMGQEVILRCVPISNHLYFYWYRQILGQKVEFLVSFYNNEISEKSEIFDDQFSVERPDGSNFTLKIRSTKLEDSAMYFCASSERGRISGNTIYFGEGSWLTVV.

In its sample, this clone was seen a few times. The V call is TRBV5-4, the J call TRBJ1-1; 8 bases match TRBD1. CDR1 is SGHNT and CDR2 is YYREEE in the germline V gene (reference sequence). This CDR3 spans 14 amino acids. V lost 2 bases and J lost 3; bases outside the gene matches: 3. DNA for the CDR3: TGTGCCAGCAGCTTCTTGGACAGGGACACTGAAGCTTTCTTT. It yields the protein CASSFLDRDTEAFF.

The chain recombines TRBV7-3 with TRBJ2-1; possible D gene TRBD1, 5 bases. The CDR3 is 15 residues long. Germline values: CDR1 SGHTA, CDR2 FQGTGA. The germline V and J ends were trimmed by 3 bases and 3 bases, with 12 bases remaining between them. Written as DNA, the CDR3 is TGTGCCAGCAGCTTTTGGGGCGCCGACTACAATGAGCAGTTCTTC. Its protein product is CASSFWGADYNEQFF.

This clone was observed a single time. The J gene is TRBJ2-3, the V gene TRBV9; 7 bases agree with TRBD2. Trimming cost V 2 bases and J 0 bases; bases outside gene matches: 9. The CDR3 is made up of 17 amino acids. Germline V gene sequence: CDR1 SGDLS, CDR2 YYNGEE. In DNA form, the CDR3 reads TGTGCCAGCAGCGTGCCGAGACTAGCCTCTAGCACAGATACGCAGTATTTT. Protein sequence: CASSVPRLASSTDTQYF.

The rearrangement uses TRBV5-4 and TRBJ2-2; maybe TRBD1 (5 bases). Germline V CDR1 and CDR2: SGHNT, YYREEE (reference sequence). Trimming cost V 0 bases and J 8 bases, with 8 bases left between them. The CDR3 totals 13 residues. For the CDR3, the DNA is TGTGCCAGCAGCTTGGATCCAGGGGGGGAGCTGTTTTTT. It is translated as CASSLDPGGELFF.

This clone was seen more than once but under ten times. The V call is TRBV29-1, the J call TRBJ2-4; possibly TRBD1 for D (6 bases). V shed 0 bases and J shed 3 bases, with 15 bases lying between them. This CDR3 contains 16 residues. CDR1 SQVTM and CDR2 ANQGSEA come from the germline V gene. CDR3 bases: TGCAGCGTTGAAGATCCGGGACAAACCTACAAAAACATTCAGTACTTC. Its protein is CSVEDPGQTYKNIQYF.

Note on this clone: At one end, the junction sequence differs from germline, possibly due to a read error. CDR3 sequence: CASSLSPLAGGQETQYF. CDR3 nucleotides: TGTGCCAGCAGCTTATCGCCCCTAGCGGGAGGGCAAGAGACCCAGTACTTC. This chain connects TRBV27 to TRBJ2-5, with 12 nucleotides matching TRBD2. Germline CDR1 and CDR2: MNHEY and SMNVEV (reference sequence). The CDR3 loop spans 17 amino acids.

The CDR3 here is CASSSLGAGLVEAFF. DNA of the CDR3: TGTGCCAGCAGCTCCCTAGGGGCAGGGTTGGTTGAAGCTTTCTTT. V is TRBV9 and J is TRBJ1-1; weak D call: TRBD1 (5 bases). This CDR3 is 15 amino acids long. Germline values: CDR1 SGDLS, CDR2 YYNGEE. V lost 4 bases and J 7 bases, leaving 20 bases between the germline ends.

The gene calls are TRBV4-1 and TRBJ2-7; tentatively, D is TRBD2 (5 bases). This CDR3 spans 14 amino acids. Germline CDR1 and CDR2: MGHRA and YSYEKL. V was trimmed by 2 bases and J by 4 bases, leaving 12 bases between them. CDR3 region: CASSQNLAGYEQYF. The CDR3 region has the DNA TGCGCCAGCAGCCAAAACCTGGCGGGTTACGAGCAGTACTTC.

The genes are TRBV5-1 and TRBJ2-5; 12 nucleotides agree with TRBD2. Looked up from germline, CDR1 is SGHRS and CDR2 is YFSETQ. The trim removed 3 bases at V and 4 bases at J, leaving 1 base unmatched. CDR3 length: 14 residues. The CDR3 DNA sequence: TGCGCCAGCAGCTGGGGACTAGCGGGAGAGACCCAGTACTTC. It encodes CASSWGLAGETQYF.

V and J are TRBV9 and TRBJ1-1, with a possible D match to TRBD1 (5 bases). CDR3 length equals 15 residues. Looked up from germline, CDR1 is SGDLS and CDR2 is YYNGEE. Trimming took 0 bases from V and 1 from J, leaving 10 bases between them. The CDR3 sequence: CASSVGAGQNTEAFF. The CDR3 DNA reads TGTGCCAGCAGCGTAGGGGCAGGGCAGAACACTGAAGCTTTCTTT. The full variable domain, with the rest looked up from reference TRBV9 and TRBJ1-1, is DSGVTQTPKHLITATGQRVTLRCSPRSGDLSVYWYQQSLDQGLQFLIQYYNGEERAKGNILERFSAQQFPDLHSELNLSSLELGDSALYFCASSVGAGQNTEAFFGQGTRLTVV.

The gene calls are TRBV10-3 and TRBJ2-7, with D possibly being TRBD1 (6 bases). Trimming shortened V by 3 bases and J by 0 bases, and 18 bases separated the two germline ends. Germline CDR1 ENHRY, CDR2 SYGVKD. This CDR3 region has 17 residues. The DNA of the CDR3 is TGTGCCATCAGTGACCCGCCGACAGGCGGAACCTCCTACGAGCAGTACTTC. This encodes CAISDPPTGGTSYEQYF.

This rearrangement joins TRBV19 to TRBJ1-2, with 7 bases aligning to TRBD1. This CDR3 region has 15 residues. Per germline, CDR1 LNHDA and CDR2 SQIVND (reference sequence). V lost 5 bases and J lost 3; bases outside the gene matches: 9. The CDR3: CASSPHRGIYYGYTF. In DNA, the CDR3 is TGTGCCAGTAGTCCCCACAGGGGAATTTACTATGGCTACACCTTC.

The rearrangement links TRBV5-1 to TRBJ2-5, with 12 bases matching TRBD2. The CDR3 extends over 18 amino acids. Germline CDR1 and CDR2: SGHRS and YFSETQ. V trimming: 3 bases; J trimming: 2 bases; junction bases outside the gene matches: 11. This CDR3 reads CASSWGFTSGGRQETQYF. The CDR3 nucleotides read TGCGCCAGCAGCTGGGGGTTCACTAGCGGGGGGCGGCAAGAGACCCAGTACTTC.